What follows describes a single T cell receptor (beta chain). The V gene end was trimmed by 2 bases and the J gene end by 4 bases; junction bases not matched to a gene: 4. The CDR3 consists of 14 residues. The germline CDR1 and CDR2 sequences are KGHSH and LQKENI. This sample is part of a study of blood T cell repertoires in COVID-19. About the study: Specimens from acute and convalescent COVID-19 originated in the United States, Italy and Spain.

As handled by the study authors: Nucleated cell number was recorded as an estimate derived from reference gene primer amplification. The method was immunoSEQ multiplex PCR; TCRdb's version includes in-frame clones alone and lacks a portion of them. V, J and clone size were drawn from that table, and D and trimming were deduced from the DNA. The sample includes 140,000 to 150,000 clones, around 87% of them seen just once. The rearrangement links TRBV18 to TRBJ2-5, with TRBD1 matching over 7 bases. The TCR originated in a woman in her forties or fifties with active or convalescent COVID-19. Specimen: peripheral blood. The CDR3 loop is CASSPNRGGETQYF. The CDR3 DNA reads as TGTGCCAGCTCACCAAACAGGGGCGGAGAGACCCAGTACTTC.